This TCR beta chain was sequenced in a study of CD8+CD57+ T cells in acquired aplastic anemia. Profiling that covered TCR beta VDJ and CDR3 relied on genomic DNA as its template. Using its own MiXCR run on the reads, TCRdb lists one record per CDR3 protein. The sample lists some 130,000 distinct CDR3 sequences; 40% to 45% were seen once. This clonotype was seen ten or more times. Germline V lookup: CDR1 SGHKS, CDR2 YYEKEE (reference sequence). The CDR3 extends over 15 amino acids. V was clipped by 3 bases and J by 0 bases, with 9 bases between them. The sample was sorted CD4+, CD8+, or CD8+CD57+ T cells (not recorded which) from PBMCs. The J gene is TRBJ1-4, the V gene TRBV5-5; D remains ambiguous. The sequence was collected from a human donor in good health, serving as a control. As DNA, the CDR3 is TGTGCCAGCAGCTGGGAACAGTCAACTAATGAAAAACTGTTTTTT. Translating gives CASSWEQSTNEKLFF. Full variable domain (outside the CDR3, taken from reference TRBV5-5 and TRBJ1-4): DAGVTQSPTHLIKTRGQQVTLRCSPISGHKSVSWYQQVLGQGPQFIFQYYEKEERGRGNFPDRFSARQFPNYSSELNVNALLLGDSALYLCASSWEQSTNEKLFFGSGTQLSVL.